These T cell receptor beta chains were read from a single sample in a study of shared clonotypes between healthy human individuals. Generated by immunoSEQ multiplex PCR, the TCRdb table keeps only in-frame clones and is missing some. The sample includes approximately 1,000,000 clones, about 80% of them seen just once. Sequencing was done on a sample of memory CD4+ T cells from PBMCs. These receptor sequences come from a man aged 18 to 30 in good health. Some clones in this sample may be carry-over from other donors' samples. CDR3s include the opening cysteine and the closing phenylalanine or tryptophan. A D gene is named only where the DNA matches it firmly. Clone size is shown for a subset of rows, as once, few, many or a class of expanded clone.

abundance | d_gene | j_gene | len | v_gene | CDR3nt | CDR3aa
. | TRBD2 | TRBJ2-2 | 18 | TRBV4-1 | TGCGCCAGCAGCCAAGATGGGCGGGAGCCCGCCTTCACCGGGGAGCTGTTTTTT | CASSQDGREPAFTGELFF
. | . | TRBJ2-7 | 15 | TRBV7-2 | TGTGCCAGCAGCCAATCCTCCGGGACCGCACGCGAGCAGTACTTC | CASSQSSGTAREQYF
. | . | TRBJ1-3 | 16 | TRBV5-1 | TGCGCCAGCAGCTTGGAGTGGGGTTTAGCCGGAAACACCATATATTTT | CASSLEWGLAGNTIYF
. | . | TRBJ1-2 | 13 | TRBV14 | TGTGCCAGCAGTCAAGGACAGTCTGATGGCTACACCTTC | CASSQGQSDGYTF
. | . | TRBJ2-5 | 14 | TRBV7-9 | TGTGCCAGCAGCTTTGGGCAGCACCAAGAGACCCAGTACTTC | CASSFGQHQETQYF
. | . | TRBJ1-5 | 19 | TRBV21-1 | TGTGCCAGCAGCAAAGCGCTTTGGGCAGGAGACTATAGCAATCAGCCCCAGCATTTT | CASSKALWAGDYSNQPQHF
. | TRBD2 | TRBJ2-1 | 15 | TRBV7-8 | TGTGCCAGCAGCTTTACTAGCGGGAGAATCAATGAGCAGTTCTTC | CASSFTSGRINEQFF
. | TRBD2 | TRBJ2-5 | 14 | TRBV5-4 | TGTGCCAGCAGCCTCGACGGGGGGCAAGAGACCCAGTACTTC | CASSLDGGQETQYF
. | . | TRBJ2-7 | 13 | TRBV28 | TGTGCCAGCAGGTTGACGGGCCCCTACGAGCAGTACTTC | CASRLTGPYEQYF
. | TRBD1 | TRBJ1-2 | 15 | TRBV2 | TGTGCCAGCAGTGAAGCCGGGACAGGGAACTATGGCTACACCTTC | CASSEAGTGNYGYTF
. | . | TRBJ1-2 | 15 | TRBV10-3 | TGTGCCACCCCGGGACCAGGGTCCCCTTTTGGTGGCTACACCTTC | CATPGPGSPFGGYTF
few | . | TRBJ1-1 | 11 | TRBV30 | TGTGCCTCCTTGGGAGGGACTGAAGCTTTCTTT | CASLGGTEAFF
few | . | TRBJ1-2 | 12 | TRBV2 | TGTGCCTCAACGGTCGGCTACGATGGCTACACCTTC | CASTVGYDGYTF
. | TRBD1 | TRBJ1-5 | 16 | TRBV19 | TGTGCCAGTAGGGCCACAGGGGGCCGAAGCAATCAGCCCCAGCATTTT | CASRATGGRSNQPQHF
. | . | TRBJ2-3 | 14 | TRBV6-1 | TGTGCCAGCAGTCGGGACTGGGGCACAGATACGCAGTATTTT | CASSRDWGTDTQYF
. | . | TRBJ2-7 | 15 | TRBV28 | TGTGCCAGCAGCACAATAGCAGAAGCCCCCTACGAGCAGTACTTC | CASSTIAEAPYEQYF
. | . | TRBJ1-2 | 15 | TRBV15 | TGTGCCACCAGCATGAGACAGGAAGCTAACTATGGCTACACCTTC | CATSMRQEANYGYTF
. | TRBD1 | TRBJ2-2 | 14 | TRBV6-5 | TGTGCCAGCAGTTACAGGGGGCGGGCCGGGGAGCTGTTTTTT | CASSYRGRAGELFF
. | . | TRBJ2-5 | 19 | TRBV4-1 | TGCGCCAGCAGCCAAGACCTGTTTGGGCTAGCGCGCAGTCAGCAGACCCAGTACTTC | CASSQDLFGLARSQQTQYF
once | TRBD2 | TRBJ2-5 | 17 | TRBV11-1 | TGTGCCAGCAGCCCCCTCTCCCCCCCGGGAGGGACAGAGACCCAGTACTTC | CASSPLSPPGGTETQYF
. | . | TRBJ1-1 | 14 | TRBV2 | TGTGCCAGCATCAATCCCAGGGGCGGGAATGAAGCTTTCTTT | CASINPRGGNEAFF
. | . | TRBJ2-5 | 14 | TRBV4-2 | TGTGCCAGCAGCCAAGGGACTACTCAAGAGACCCAGTACTTC | CASSQGTTQETQYF
. | TRBD1 | TRBJ2-7 | 11 | TRBV20-1 | TGCAGTGCCGGACAGGTTTACGAGCAGTACTTC | CSAGQVYEQYF